The 21 T cell receptor beta chains below were found in one sample sequenced in a study of cytomegalovirus exposure and HLA in healthy donors. PCR was performed using 60 Vbeta and 13 Jbeta primers. TCRdb's table, derived via immunoSEQ multiplex PCR, lists solely in-frame clones and lacks some. The data contain a few hundred thousand clones, around 81% of them singletons. Sequenced sample: PBMCs. The receptors were gathered from a woman aged 60-70 years in good health and CMV-seropositive.

The chain is built from TRBV5-1 and TRBJ2-2; D perhaps matches TRBD2 (6 bases). Trimming cost V 4 bases and J 2 bases, with 15 bases left between them. This CDR3 is built from 16 residues. Germline V CDR1 and CDR2: SGHRS, YFSETQ. The CDR3 DNA reads as TGCGCCAGCAGCCCGGGAGCAAAAACTAACACCGGGGAGCTGTTTTTT. This gives the protein CASSPGAKTNTGELFF.

The chain joins TRBV19 to TRBJ2-3; D is uncertain. From germline, CDR1 is LNHDA and CDR2 SQIVND (reference sequence). Trimming removed 5 bases at V and 2 bases at J, with 11 bases between. CDR3 length: 14 amino acids. The CDR3 DNA reads TGTGCCAGTAGTGCAACAGCCTCCACAGATACGCAGTATTTT. Protein product: CASSATASTDTQYF.

The chain combines TRBV5-1 with TRBJ2-5; 10 nucleotides align to TRBD2. The J call may be wrong; the DNA end is better matched by TRBJ2-7. The CDR3 runs 17 residues. CDR1 SGHRS and CDR2 YFSETQ come from the germline V gene. Here the CDR3 DNA reads TGCGCCAGCAGCTTGGTTAGTAGCGGGAGGCCACTCTACGAGCAGTACTTC. This sequence encodes CASSLVSSGRPLYEQYF.

This clone was detected once. This CDR3 is also generated by other DNA sequences in the sample. This chain uses TRBV5-1 with TRBJ2-7; 8 nucleotides agree with TRBD1. This CDR3 comprises 15 residues. Germline CDR1 reads SGHRS; CDR2 reads YFSETQ. The V gene end was trimmed by 5 bases and the J gene end by 2 bases; junction bases not matched to a gene: 9. The CDR3 bases are TGCGCCAGCAGTTTGACAGGGGTTAACCCCTACGAGCAGTACTTC. Its protein product is CASSLTGVNPYEQYF.

This clone was counted a few times. The rearrangement uses TRBV5-1 and TRBJ2-7, with D possibly matching TRBD2 (6 bases). Trimming stripped 7 bases from V and 5 bases from J, with 19 bases between. The germline V gene has CDR1 SGHRS and CDR2 YFSETQ. The CDR3 is 14 residues long. Here the CDR3 DNA reads TGCGCCAGCGCGGGGACGGGCCCCTTCGACGAGCAGTACTTC. Translated, it gives CASAGTGPFDEQYF.

This rearrangement joins TRBV29-1 to TRBJ1-3, with D possibly TRBD1 on 5 matching bases. CDR3 length equals 13 residues. The germline V gene encodes CDR1 SQVTM and CDR2 ANQGSEA. Trimming took 8 bases from V and 0 from J, leaving 11 bases between them. CDR3 DNA: TGCAGCATAGGACATAACTCTGGAAACACCATATATTTT. As protein: CSIGHNSGNTIYF.

This chain joins TRBV28 and TRBJ1-1; possibly TRBD1 for D (6 bases). Germline values: CDR1 MDHEN, CDR2 SYDVKM. V was cut by 3 bases and J by 1 base, with 12 bases left in between. The CDR3 loop spans 15 amino acids. CDR3: CASSFPGQQNTEAFF. The CDR3 coding sequence is TGTGCCAGCAGTTTCCCCGGACAGCAGAACACTGAAGCTTTCTTT.

This chain uses TRBV7-2 with TRBJ1-5; 7 positions match TRBD1. This CDR3 contains 16 residues. With 4 bases clipped from V and 3 bases from J, the junction kept 9 bases outside the gene matches. CDR1 and CDR2 from the germline V gene are SGHTA and FQGNSA. The CDR3 DNA reads TGTGCCAGCAGCTCCTCGGGCAGGGGGGTCAATCAGCCCCAGCATTTT. The encoded protein is CASSSSGRGVNQPQHF.

This chain uses TRBV5-6 with TRBJ2-3; 7 bases fit TRBD2. The germline V gene encodes CDR1 SGHDT and CDR2 YYEEEE. V lost 2 bases, J lost 6 bases, and 9 bases stayed unmatched. The CDR3 has 15 residues. As DNA, the CDR3 is TGTGCCAGCAGCTTCGGCCCTGGAGCGGGGGATACGCAGTATTTT. Encoded protein: CASSFGPGAGDTQYF.

This clone was seen a single time. The chain recombines TRBV25-1 with TRBJ1-5, with a tentative D call TRBD1 (6 bases). CDR1 is MGHDK, CDR2 SYGVNS, per germline. The CDR3 is 14 residues long. The V end was cut by 5 bases, the J end by 6 bases, with 14 bases between. The CDR3 bases are TGTGCCAGCAGTTCCGGCAGGGGCGGTCAGCCCCAGCATTTT. This gives the protein CASSSGRGGQPQHF.

The chain employs TRBV5-1 and TRBJ2-1; 8 bases line up with TRBD2. With 0 bases clipped from V and 7 bases from J, the junction kept 9 bases outside the gene matches. The CDR3 sequence is 16 residues long. Germline-derived CDR1 and CDR2 are SGHRS and YFSETQ. The CDR3 region has the DNA TGCGCCAGCAGCTTGGTCTCTGGGACTAGATGGAATGAGCAGTTCTTC. This gives the protein CASSLVSGTRWNEQFF. Based on the CDR3 plus reference TRBV5-1 and TRBJ2-1, the full variable domain is KAGVTQTPRYLIKTRGQQVTLSCSPISGHRSVSWYQQTPGQGLQFLFEYFSETQRNKGNFPGRFSGRQFSNSRSEMNVSTLELGDSALYLCASSLVSGTRWNEQFFGPGTRLTVL.

J is TRBJ1-2 and V is TRBV11-2; D is possibly TRBD1 (5 bases). The CDR3 sequence is 13 residues long. Germline V lookup: CDR1 SGHAT, CDR2 FQNNGV. V was cut by 1 base and J by 4 bases, with 7 bases left in between. The CDR3 nucleotides are TGTGCCAGCAGCTTAGCTCAGGGCTATGGCTACACCTTC. Amino acids: CASSLAQGYGYTF. Complete variable domain (other parts from reference TRBV11-2 and TRBJ1-2): EAGVAQSPRYKIIEKRQSVAFWCNPISGHATLYWYQQILGQGPKLLIQFQNNGVVDDSQLPKDRFSAERLKGVDSTLKIQPAKLEDSAVYLCASSLAQGYGYTFGSGTRLTVV.

This chain uses TRBV7-2 with TRBJ2-7; the match to TRBD2 covers 8 bases. Germline lookup yields CDR1 SGHTA and CDR2 FQGNSA. After removal of 2 bases from V and 5 bases from J, the junction contained 14 bases not matched to a gene. The CDR3 runs to 17 residues. CDR3 sequence: CASSLIVRAGVTDEQYF. CDR3 nucleotide sequence: TGTGCCAGCAGCTTAATAGTCCGAGCGGGAGTTACGGACGAGCAGTACTTC.

The chain employs TRBV5-1 and TRBJ2-5; D perhaps matches TRBD2 (6 bases). This CDR3 contains 15 residues. Deletions cut 5 bases from V and 1 base from J, with 15 bases between. Germline assignment: CDR1 SGHRS and CDR2 YFSETQ. The CDR3: CASSFSGLGQETQYF. CDR3 nucleotide sequence: TGCGCCAGCAGTTTCAGCGGGTTGGGCCAAGAGACCCAGTACTTC.

The chain uses TRBV30 and TRBJ2-1, with 12 bases lining up with TRBD2. V shed 5 bases, J shed 10 bases, and the junction held 12 bases outside the gene matches. CDR1 GTSNPN and CDR2 SVGIG come from the germline V gene (reference sequence). The CDR3 covers 15 residues. The CDR3 nucleotides read TGTGCCTGGTCCCTAGCGGGAGGGGAGCGGATCGAGCAGTTCTTC. It yields the protein CAWSLAGGERIEQFF.

In this sample, this clone turned up once. The chain uses TRBV5-4 and TRBJ2-1, with 7 positions matching TRBD2. Per the germline V gene, CDR1 is SGHNT and CDR2 is YYREEE (reference sequence). The CDR3 loop spans 15 amino acids. Trimming at V came to 4 bases and at J to 6 bases, leaving 10 bases not matched to a gene. CDR3 sequence: CASSPTSSQPNEQFF. The CDR3 DNA reads as TGTGCCAGCAGCCCGACTAGCTCACAACCCAATGAGCAGTTCTTC.

This clone appeared once. This chain links TRBV11-3 with TRBJ2-2; TRBD1 is a possible D gene (6 bases). Trimming stripped 5 bases from V and 0 bases from J, with 13 bases between. The CDR3 extends over 16 amino acids. Germline V gene data show CDR1 as SGHNT and CDR2 as YENEEA. The CDR3 reads CASSRARTANTGELFF. The CDR3 DNA reads as TGTGCCAGCAGCAGGGCACGGACAGCGAACACCGGGGAGCTGTTTTTT.

The V call is TRBV29-1, the J call TRBJ1-1; perhaps TRBD1 as D (5 bases). V was shortened by 7 bases and J by 1 base, with 13 bases between the two germline ends. CDR1 is SQVTM and CDR2 is ANQGSEA in the germline V gene. This CDR3 is 13 amino acids long. The CDR3 reads CSARQSPNTEAFF. The CDR3 DNA is TGCAGCGCTAGACAGAGTCCGAACACTGAAGCTTTCTTT.

This chain links TRBV5-6 with TRBJ1-1; 9 bases fit TRBD1. The CDR3 extends over 19 amino acids. Per germline, CDR1 SGHDT and CDR2 YYEEEE. With 2 bases clipped from V and 4 bases from J, the junction kept 18 bases outside the gene matches. The CDR3 DNA sequence: TGTGCCAGCAGCTTAGCCCGGGACAGGGAAGGGGATAGGGGCACTGAAGCTTTCTTT. The encoded protein is CASSLARDREGDRGTEAFF.

J is TRBJ1-3 and V is TRBV11-2; the D is unclear. The CDR3 totals 16 residues. The germline V gene has CDR1 SGHAT and CDR2 FQNNGV. Trimming removed 3 bases from V and 0 bases from J, with 12 bases in between. CDR3 sequence (DNA): TGTGCCAGCAGCTTCCTCCGACAAAGCTCTGGAAACACCATATATTTT. Amino acids: CASSFLRQSSGNTIYF.

The rearrangement uses TRBV25-1 and TRBJ1-1; D ambiguous. Trimming cost V 8 bases and J 5 bases, with 15 bases left between them. The V gene's germline CDR1 is MGHDK and CDR2 SYGVNS. The CDR3 is 13 residues long. The CDR3 DNA follows: TGTGCCAGCCAATCCTTAAGTGAGACTGAAGCTTTCTTT. Protein product: CASQSLSETEAFF.